Each of the 18 T cell receptor beta chains below was sequenced from the same sample in a study of blood T cells in healthy people across ages. Alongside a J-beta primer mix, a sample-barcoded 5' primer served in a second PCR lasting 7 to 11 cycles. TCRdb redid the calling of the 5' RACE reads with MiXCR, one entry per CDR3 protein. Among roughly 700,000 distinct CDR3 sequences, about 52% were seen once, and the ten largest hold around 32%. Material for sequencing was blood. These receptors were collected from a woman in her fifties or sixties in good health.

The CDR3: CASSSGAGAVDEQFF. The CDR3 DNA is TGCGCCAGCAGCTCGGGAGCGGGAGCGGTCGATGAGCAGTTCTTC. The chain links TRBV5-1 to TRBJ2-1; 8 bases match TRBD2. Germline V CDR1 and CDR2: SGHRS, YFSETQ. This CDR3 contains 15 residues. Germline trimming cut 3 bases from V and 8 bases from J; bases unmatched to any gene: 10. The entire variable domain, with the rest obtained from reference TRBV5-1 and TRBJ2-1, is as follows: KAGVTQTPRYLIKTRGQQVTLSCSPISGHRSVSWYQQTPGQGLQFLFEYFSETQRNKGNFPGRFSGRQFSNSRSEMNVSTLELGDSALYLCASSSGAGAVDEQFFGPGTRLTVL.

This clonotype was observed a handful of times. The V gene is TRBV5-1, the J gene TRBJ2-7, with D possibly TRBD2 on 6 matching bases. In germline, CDR1 is SGHRS, CDR2 YFSETQ. CDR3 length: 14 residues. V lost 3 bases and J lost 2, with 12 bases in between. The CDR3 DNA follows: TGCGCCAGCAGCTCCGGAGGGTCAACCTACGAGCAGTACTTC. Protein sequence: CASSSGGSTYEQYF.

The chain uses TRBV9 and TRBJ1-2, with D possibly TRBD1 on 5 matching bases. The CDR3 has 15 amino acids. V was cut by 0 bases and J by 5 bases, with 14 bases left in between. CDR1 is SGDLS and CDR2 is YYNGEE in the germline V gene. CDR3 nucleotides: TGTGCCAGCAGCGTAGCCCAGGGACGGGGTTATGGCTACACCTTC. Translating it yields CASSVAQGRGYGYTF.

V and J are TRBV4-3 and TRBJ1-1; D ambiguous. The CDR3 covers 15 residues. Germline V lookup: CDR1 LGHNA, CDR2 YSLEER. Trimming left V 0 bases short and J 1 base short, with 9 bases between. The CDR3 coding sequence is TGCGCCAGCAGCCAAGAGAAAGGTGGGAACACTGAAGCTTTCTTT. This gives the protein CASSQEKGGNTEAFF.

The chain combines TRBV4-3 with TRBJ1-4; possibly TRBD1 for D (5 bases). The germline V gene encodes CDR1 LGHNA and CDR2 YSLEER. The V and J ends lost 1 base and 13 bases respectively, with 13 bases between them. CDR3 length equals 13 residues. The CDR3 protein is CASSQGDGGRLFF. The CDR3 region has the DNA TGCGCCAGCAGCCAAGGGGACGGAGGAAGACTGTTTTTT.

This clonotype was counted only a few times. The J gene is TRBJ1-2, the V gene TRBV7-2; 7 nucleotides match TRBD1. Losses at the gene ends were 4 bases for V and 3 bases for J; bases not matched to a gene: 5. The germline gives CDR1 SGHTA, CDR2 FQGNSA. The CDR3 totals 14 residues. This CDR3 is CASSWGGQYYGYTF. CDR3 sequence (DNA): TGTGCCAGCAGCTGGGGGGGACAGTACTATGGCTACACCTTC.

The gene calls are TRBV7-2 and TRBJ2-1, with TRBD2 matching over 13 bases. The CDR3 loop spans 20 amino acids. Germline V CDR1 and CDR2: SGHTA, FQGNSA. V trimming: 1 base; J trimming: 4 bases; junction bases outside the gene matches: 13. The CDR3 spells CASSLGLWGTSGAPYNEQFF. The CDR3 region has the DNA TGTGCCAGCAGCTTAGGATTGTGGGGGACTAGCGGGGCTCCTTACAATGAGCAGTTCTTC.

This clonotype was counted between two and nine times. The genes are TRBV6-1 and TRBJ1-2; weak D call: TRBD1 (6 bases). The CDR3 extends over 14 amino acids. Germline CDR1 reads MNHNS; CDR2 reads SASEGT. V was clipped by 6 bases and J by 5 bases, with 16 bases between them. The CDR3 region is CASRLTGPTYGYTF. The CDR3 bases are TGTGCCAGCAGGCTGACAGGACCGACGTATGGCTACACCTTC.

Here the CDR3 DNA reads TGCGCCAGCAGGCCAGCGAGCTCCTACGAGCAGTACTTC. It specifies CASRPASSYEQYF. This sequence joins TRBV5-1 and TRBJ2-7; no definite D call. The CDR3 runs 13 residues. Per the germline V gene, CDR1 is SGHRS and CDR2 is YFSETQ. V dropped 5 bases and J dropped 0 bases, with 9 bases sitting between them.

This clonotype was found once. The chain is built from TRBV20-1 and TRBJ2-3; D call uncertain. The CDR3 spans 13 residues. Deletions cut 3 bases from V and 6 bases from J, with 13 bases between. In germline, CDR1 is DFQATT, CDR2 SNEGSKA (reference sequence). The CDR3 nucleotides read TGCAGTGCTAGGGTATCTACGGAGGATACGCAGTATTTT. Translation: CSARVSTEDTQYF.

The gene calls are TRBV10-3 and TRBJ2-1, with 8 bases lining up with TRBD2. After removal of 8 bases from V and 6 bases from J, the junction contained 15 bases not matched to a gene. CDR3 length: 16 residues. In germline, CDR1 is ENHRY, CDR2 SYGVKD. CDR3 nucleotides: TGTGCCATCCAATCGGGACTGGCGGGAGGAAGCAATGAGCAGTTCTTC. This translates into CAIQSGLAGGSNEQFF.

The CDR3 here is CASSLTPDPGHEQFF. CDR3 nucleotide sequence: TGTGCCAGCAGCTTAACCCCCGATCCAGGCCACGAGCAGTTCTTC. V is TRBV11-3 and J is TRBJ2-1; D remains ambiguous. There are 15 residues in the CDR3. Germline V gives CDR1 SGHNT, CDR2 YENEEA. Trimming stripped 2 bases from V and 10 bases from J, with 18 bases between.

The chain uses TRBV10-3 and TRBJ1-1; D is uncertain. There are 14 residues in the CDR3. The germline CDR1 and CDR2 sequences are ENHRY and SYGVKD. Trimming shortened V by 5 bases and J by 2 bases, and 12 bases separated the two germline ends. CDR3 sequence reads: CAISYSDVNTEAFF. The CDR3 DNA reads TGTGCCATCAGTTACTCGGACGTAAACACTGAAGCTTTCTTT.

V is TRBV9 and J is TRBJ1-1; D remains unclear. The germline gives CDR1 SGDLS, CDR2 YYNGEE. The CDR3 loop spans 14 amino acids. Trimming removed 4 bases at V and 2 bases at J, with 12 bases between. In nucleotides, the CDR3 is TGTGCCAGCAGCTCAAGGGAGGGTAACACTGAAGCTTTCTTT. This translates into CASSSREGNTEAFF.

This clonotype has at least ten counts. The chain uses TRBV9 and TRBJ2-2; D is perhaps TRBD2 (6 bases). The CDR3 covers 16 residues. With 0 bases removed from V and 4 bases from J, the gap between germline ends came to 13 bases. CDR1 and CDR2 (germline): SGDLS, YYNGEE. The CDR3 DNA reads TGTGCCAGCAGCGTAGCTGGTCAGGGAGGCACCGGGGAGCTGTTTTTT. Translated, it gives CASSVAGQGGTGELFF.

This clonotype was observed a single time. The V gene is TRBV28, the J gene TRBJ1-1; unclear D gene. The length of the CDR3 is 12 residues. V lost 11 bases and J 0 bases, leaving 10 bases between the germline ends. The V gene's germline CDR1 is MDHEN and CDR2 SYDVKM. This CDR3 reads CASTVVNTEAFF. DNA of the CDR3: TGTGCCTCGACGGTTGTGAACACTGAAGCTTTCTTT.

This clonotype has just a few counts. The chain links TRBV20-1 to TRBJ2-3; TRBD2 matches 8 bases. This CDR3 is 13 amino acids long. The V gene end was trimmed by 5 bases and the J gene end by 1 base; junction bases not matched to a gene: 2. In germline, CDR1 is DFQATT, CDR2 SNEGSKA (reference sequence). CDR3 DNA: TGCAGTGCTGGGACTAGGGGCACAGATACGCAGTATTTT. This translates into CSAGTRGTDTQYF.

The V gene is TRBV12-3 or TRBV12-4, the J gene TRBJ2-7, with TRBD2 matching over 14 bases. The tail of the sequence fits TRBJ2-1 better, so the J call may be wrong. The CDR3 is 16 amino acids. The CDR3 loop is CASSPGTSGSRGEQFF. Written as DNA, the CDR3 is TGTGCCAGCAGTCCCGGGACTAGCGGGAGTAGAGGAGAGCAGTTCTTC.